Detailed here is one T cell receptor (beta chain). The antigen is not known. Primers for the PCR totalled 60 Vbeta and 13 Jbeta. In the study's own analysis: In a later analysis, roughly 86 million unique TCR beta chains included roughly 11 million shared by two or more donors. The protocol was immunoSEQ multiplex PCR, while the TCRdb copy is restricted to in-frame clones and leaves out a portion. V, J and clone size were drawn from that table, and D and trimming were deduced from the DNA. The sample holds more than 110,000 clones, 70% to 85% seen once. Germline CDR1 reads SGHRS; CDR2 reads YFSETQ. The CDR3 sequence is 15 residues long. Trimming stripped 5 bases from V and 0 bases from J, with 11 bases between. The data are from a study of cytomegalovirus exposure and HLA in healthy donors. Points from the study as a whole: In vitro checks showed that a few CMV-associated chains really do target CMV antigens.

Source material: PBMCs. The TCR originated in a man aged 30-40 years in good health and CMV-seropositive. The chain uses TRBV5-1 and TRBJ2-2; D possibly corresponds to TRBD2 (6 bases). The CDR3 DNA reads TGCGCCAGCAGAGGCGGGACTCCGAACACCGGGGAGCTGTTTTTT. This encodes CASRGGTPNTGELFF.